This entry is about one TCR beta chain. Its antigen is undetermined. The CDR3 loop spans 13 amino acids. V lost 2 bases and J lost 4, with 9 bases in between. Germline V gene data show CDR1 as SGHTA and CDR2 as FQGNSA. This specimen comes from a study of cytomegalovirus exposure and HLA in healthy donors. Study results and caveats: Researchers catalogued approximately 160 TCR beta chains as cytomegalovirus-associated.

The donors were members of the validation cohort comprising over a hundred subjects, separate from the roughly 650-subject first cohort. The table came from immunoSEQ multiplex PCR; TCRdb's copy has only in-frame clones and leaves some out. The table includes approximately 170,000 clones, 70% to 90% detected once. The sample comprised PBMCs. The receptor's source is a man aged 25 to 40 in good health and CMV-seropositive. The V and J genes are TRBV7-2 and TRBJ2-7; no reliable D call. Here the CDR3 reads CASSLNALYEQYF. CDR3 bases: TGTGCCAGCAGCTTAAATGCGCTATACGAGCAGTACTTC.